Each of the 27 T cell receptor beta chains below was sequenced from the same sample in a study of T cell responses to AZD1222 COVID-19 vaccine. The assay was immunoSEQ multiplex PCR, and TCRdb's table has in-frame clones only and misses some. The sample contains more than 120,000 clones, 88% of which appear only once. Sequenced here: peripheral blood, sampled 28 days after the second dose of the MenACWY control vaccine. Receptors originate from an adult who received the MenACWY meningococcal vaccine as a control.

The chain employs TRBV7-9 and TRBJ2-1; 9 bases agree with TRBD2. This CDR3 comprises 15 residues. The germline V gene encodes CDR1 SEHNR and CDR2 FQNEAQ (reference sequence). The V segment lost 5 bases and the J segment 4 bases; nucleotides outside the gene matches: 6. The CDR3 spells CASSHSGRVYNEQFF. In DNA form, the CDR3 reads TGTGCCAGCAGCCATAGCGGGAGAGTTTACAATGAGCAGTTCTTC.

The chain carries TRBV5-5 and TRBJ1-1; the D is unclear. V lost 0 bases and J 8 bases, leaving 11 bases between the germline ends. This CDR3 contains 13 residues. Per the germline V gene, CDR1 is SGHKS and CDR2 is YYEKEE (reference sequence). The CDR3 bases are TGTGCCAGCAGCTTGGTGGCATATGGGGAAGCTTTCTTT. Translation gives CASSLVAYGEAFF.

The rearrangement joins TRBV2 to TRBJ1-2; D unresolved. The CDR3 contains 13 residues. CDR1 and CDR2 from the germline V gene are SNHLY and FYNNEI. V gave up 3 bases and J gave up 3 bases, with 8 bases separating them. DNA for the CDR3: TGTGCCAGCAGTGATGGAGGGTACTATGGCTACACCTTC. This codes for CASSDGGYYGYTF.

The chain employs TRBV2 and TRBJ1-5; D not resolved. The germline CDR1 and CDR2 sequences are SNHLY and FYNNEI. V was clipped by 4 bases and J by 7 bases, with 11 bases between them. This CDR3 has 13 amino acids. CDR3 in amino acids: CASSADGVQPQHF. The DNA for the CDR3 is TGTGCCAGCAGTGCGGACGGGGTACAGCCCCAGCATTTT.

This chain connects TRBV4-1 to TRBJ2-2; 7 nucleotides align to TRBD1. The CDR3 is made up of 16 amino acids. J gave up 5 bases and V 6 bases, and 12 bases lay outside the gene matches. In germline, CDR1 is MGHRA, CDR2 YSYEKL. CDR3 DNA: TGCGCCAGCAGACGGACAGGCCTTAGGGAGACCGGGGAGCTGTTTTTT. It yields the protein CASRRTGLRETGELFF.

The rearrangement links TRBV7-2 to TRBJ2-7; D is unclear. The V end lost 2 bases, the J end lost 3 bases, and 8 bases lay between the germline ends. This CDR3 has 13 residues. Germline-derived CDR1 and CDR2 are SGHTA and FQGNSA. The CDR3 nucleotides are TGTGCCAGCAGCTTAAACGGTGGCTACGAGCAGTACTTC. Amino acid sequence: CASSLNGGYEQYF.

This rearrangement joins TRBV2 to TRBJ2-7, with 7 bases fitting TRBD1. This CDR3 comprises 13 residues. V lost 6 bases and J lost 3; bases outside the gene matches: 5. Per the germline V gene, CDR1 is SNHLY and CDR2 is FYNNEI. CDR3 amino acids: CASRKGQSYEQYF. The DNA of the CDR3 is TGTGCCAGCAGGAAGGGACAGAGCTACGAGCAGTACTTC.

The genes are TRBV6-5 and TRBJ2-3, with TRBD2 matching 9 bases. The V gene's germline CDR1 is MNHEY and CDR2 SVGAGI. The CDR3 length is 15 residues. With 2 bases clipped from V and 3 bases from J, the junction kept 3 bases outside the gene matches. The CDR3 loop reads CASSYAGGPTDTQYF. The CDR3 DNA reads as TGTGCCAGCAGTTACGCGGGGGGGCCGACAGATACGCAGTATTTT.

This chain links TRBV30 with TRBJ2-7; D unresolved. V shed 0 bases and J shed 6 bases, with 18 bases lying between them. Germline CDR1 reads GTSNPN; CDR2 reads SVGIG (reference sequence). This CDR3 has 15 residues. In DNA, the CDR3 is TGTGCCTGGAGTGTACTGCCACAGCCTGCTGGCGAGCAGTACTTC. This sequence encodes CAWSVLPQPAGEQYF.

CDR3 residues: CASSRGGDYGYTF. The CDR3 bases are TGTGCCAGCAGCAGGGGGGGGGACTATGGCTACACCTTC. The rearrangement links TRBV5-4 to TRBJ1-2, with D possibly being TRBD1 (6 bases). The V and J ends lost 4 bases and 3 bases respectively, with 10 bases between them. The V gene's germline CDR1 is SGHNT and CDR2 YYREEE (reference sequence). The CDR3 spans 13 residues.

The J gene is TRBJ2-7, the V gene TRBV9; D is unclear. In germline, CDR1 is SGDLS, CDR2 YYNGEE. The CDR3 spans 15 residues. Between the trimmed V and J ends, which lost 0 bases and 0 bases, there was a span of 10 bases. Here the CDR3 reads CASSVGTKSSYEQYF. DNA for the CDR3: TGTGCCAGCAGCGTAGGCACTAAGAGCTCCTACGAGCAGTACTTC.

The chain has TRBV7-2 and TRBJ1-5, with a tentative D call TRBD1 (5 bases). CDR1 and CDR2 (germline): SGHTA, FQGNSA. There are 16 residues in the CDR3. The ends were cut back, 0 bases at V and 6 bases at J, with 15 bases in the middle. The CDR3 region has the DNA TGTGCCAGCAGCTTAGCAAGCGGGACGTATGGTCAGCCCCAGCATTTT. Protein sequence: CASSLASGTYGQPQHF.

The chain recombines TRBV5-4 with TRBJ2-1; 7 bases match TRBD2. V lost 4 bases and J lost 3; bases outside the gene matches: 10. This CDR3 is built from 16 residues. Germline V gene data show CDR1 as SGHNT and CDR2 as YYREEE (reference sequence). CDR3 sequence: CASSAGVRGIYNEQFF. DNA for the CDR3: TGTGCCAGCAGCGCGGGGGTTCGCGGAATCTACAATGAGCAGTTCTTC.

The chain uses TRBV4-1 and TRBJ1-5; D not certain. Trimming pared 5 bases from V and 0 bases from J, leaving 5 bases between. This CDR3 region has 13 residues. CDR1 and CDR2 (germline): MGHRA, YSYEKL. The CDR3 coding sequence is TGCGCCAGCAGCGGATATAGCAATCAGCCCCAGCATTTT. Translated: CASSGYSNQPQHF.

As for this clone: Distinct nucleotide sequences in the sample also encode this CDR3. The rearrangement joins TRBV18 to TRBJ1-1, with no clear D. The CDR3 loop spans 13 amino acids. Per germline, CDR1 KGHSH and CDR2 LQKENI. The V and J ends lost 2 bases and 1 base respectively, with 5 bases between them. The CDR3 nucleotides read TGTGCCAGCTCACCAGCAGGGAACACTGAAGCTTTCTTT. This gives the protein CASSPAGNTEAFF.

This chain's CDR3 is CAAKSRYTEAFF. The CDR3 DNA reads as TGTGCCGCCAAGAGCCGGTACACTGAAGCTTTCTTT. The chain uses TRBV6-5 and TRBJ1-1; D unclear. This CDR3 spans 12 amino acids. Between the trimmed V and J ends, which lost 11 bases and 3 bases, there was a span of 13 bases. Germline CDR1 MNHEY, CDR2 SVGAGI.

V gene TRBV28 combines with J gene TRBJ2-4; D possibly corresponds to TRBD2 (6 bases). V lost 5 bases, J lost 0 bases, and 14 bases lay in between. Germline loops: CDR1 MDHEN, CDR2 SYDVKM. The CDR3 runs to 16 residues. The CDR3 DNA sequence: TGTGCCAGCAGTGACCCGGGCGGGGTAGCCAAAAACATTCAGTACTTC. This sequence encodes CASSDPGGVAKNIQYF.

The rearrangement links TRBV6-2 or TRBV6-3 to TRBJ1-2; D gene unclear. The germline V gene encodes CDR1 MNHEY and CDR2 SVGEGT. The CDR3 totals 16 residues. The ends were cut back, 7 bases at V and 1 base at J, with 19 bases in the middle. The CDR3 region is CASTPRSIHINYGYTF. CDR3 nucleotides: TGTGCCAGCACCCCTCGATCGATCCACATTAACTATGGCTACACCTTC.

V gene TRBV24-1 combines with J gene TRBJ2-1; 15 bases match TRBD2. The CDR3 length is 17 residues. With V trimmed by 2 bases and J by 8 bases, 6 bases remained unmatched. Germline V CDR1 and CDR2: KGHDR, SFDVKD. Here the CDR3 reads CATSDSGTSGGIDEQFF. In DNA form, the CDR3 reads TGTGCCACCAGTGATTCCGGGACTAGCGGGGGGATCGATGAGCAGTTCTTC.

The chain uses TRBV5-8 and TRBJ1-1, with D perhaps matching TRBD1 (5 bases). The CDR3 consists of 14 residues. V was trimmed by 0 bases and J by 0 bases, leaving 6 bases between them. Per germline, CDR1 SGHTS and CDR2 YDEGEE. CDR3 sequence: CASSLGGVNTEAFF. The CDR3 DNA reads as TGTGCCAGCAGCTTGGGGGGGGTGAACACTGAAGCTTTCTTT. Full variable domain (remainder filled in from reference TRBV5-8 and TRBJ1-1): EAGVTQSPTHLIKTRGQQATLRCSPISGHTSVYWYQQALGLGLQFLLWYDEGEERNRGNFPPRFSGRQFPNYSSELNVNALELEDSALYLCASSLGGVNTEAFFGQGTRLTVV.

This chain connects TRBV4-2 to TRBJ2-3; no clear D. V shed 0 bases and J shed 6 bases, with 4 bases lying between them. Germline V gene sequence: CDR1 LGHNA, CDR2 YNFKEQ. CDR3 length: 12 residues. In DNA, the CDR3 is TGTGCCAGCAGCCAAGAACTGGATACGCAGTATTTT. Its protein is CASSQELDTQYF.

V is TRBV6-5 and J is TRBJ2-3; no clear D. V was shortened by 8 bases and J by 3 bases, with 12 bases between the two germline ends. Per germline, CDR1 MNHEY and CDR2 SVGAGI. This CDR3 is built from 13 residues. The CDR3 spells CASSVGLTDTQYF. The CDR3 DNA reads TGTGCCAGCTCGGTTGGATTAACAGATACGCAGTATTTT.

The gene calls are TRBV4-1 and TRBJ2-4; possible D gene TRBD2, 5 bases. The length of the CDR3 is 15 residues. V lost 2 bases to trimming and J lost 8 bases, with 16 bases between them. CDR1 MGHRA and CDR2 YSYEKL come from the germline V gene. CDR3 sequence (DNA): TGCGCCAGCAGCCAACCCGGGGTAAAAAGGGACATTCAGTACTTC. Amino acid sequence: CASSQPGVKRDIQYF.

The V and J genes are TRBV7-9 and TRBJ2-2, with D possibly matching TRBD2 (7 bases). Trimming removed 5 bases from V and 6 bases from J, with 13 bases in between. The CDR3 is made up of 14 amino acids. Germline lookup yields CDR1 SEHNR and CDR2 FQNEAQ (reference sequence). DNA for the CDR3: TGTGCCAGCAGCCGAGGGGGAGGGGCCGGGGAGCTGTTTTTT. Its translation: CASSRGGGAGELFF.

On this clone: A junction boundary mismatches the germline segment, possibly from a read error. This sequence joins TRBV28 and TRBJ1-1, with D hard to call. Germline V gene data show CDR1 as MDHEN and CDR2 as SYDVKM. This CDR3 contains 12 residues. Here the CDR3 DNA reads TGTGCCAGCAGTTTATGGCAGACTGCAGCTTTCTTT. Translation: CASSLWQTAAFF.

Concerning this clone: The germline gene is not matched at one end of the junction; a read error may be the cause. J is TRBJ2-3 and V is TRBV7-2; 9 bases fit TRBD1. The CDR3 totals 16 residues. The germline CDR1 and CDR2 sequences are SGHTA and FQGNSA. CDR3 nucleotide sequence: TGTGCCAGCAGCAGCCGACAGGGGGGCGGGACAGGTACGCAGTATTTT. Translating gives CASSSRQGGGTGTQYF.

This clone was seen a handful of times. CDR3 region: CAISGGTGSYEQYF. CDR3 sequence (DNA): TGTGCCATCAGTGGGGGGACAGGTTCCTACGAGCAGTACTTC. This chain joins TRBV10-3 and TRBJ2-7; 8 bases align to TRBD1. The CDR3 covers 14 residues. Germline CDR1 reads ENHRY; CDR2 reads SYGVKD. The junction had 3 bases not matched to a gene; V was cut back by 4 bases and J by 1 base.